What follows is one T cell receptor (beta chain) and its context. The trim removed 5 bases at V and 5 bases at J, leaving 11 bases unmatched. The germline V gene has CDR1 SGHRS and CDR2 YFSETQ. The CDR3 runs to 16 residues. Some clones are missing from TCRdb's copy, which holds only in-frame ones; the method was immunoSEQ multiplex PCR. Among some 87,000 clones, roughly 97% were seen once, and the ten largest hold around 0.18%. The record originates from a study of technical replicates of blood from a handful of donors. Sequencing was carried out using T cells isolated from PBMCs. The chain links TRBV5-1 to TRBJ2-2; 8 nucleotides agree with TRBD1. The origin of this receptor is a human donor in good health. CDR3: CASSPPGTGRTGELFF. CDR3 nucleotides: TGCGCCAGCAGTCCGCCCGGGACAGGAAGGACCGGGGAGCTGTTTTTT.